A single sample gave rise to the 21 T cell receptor beta chains below, sequenced in a study of Ad26.COV2.S vaccination and SARS-CoV-2 variants. Documented treatment: approximately 18 received Ad26.COV2.S at low or high dose, single or two shots; 5 received placebo; per-sample allocation not given. The investigators took samples on day 63 after the first vaccine or placebo injection. The protocol was immunoSEQ multiplex PCR, while the TCRdb copy is restricted to in-frame clones and leaves out a portion. The sample includes around 450,000 clones, approximately 88% seen only once; the top ten take 3.6%. The sample was peripheral blood, taken in a trial of Ad26.COV2.S vaccine versus placebo. Receptors were obtained from a person between 18 and 65 years old who received the Ad26.COV2.S COVID-19 vaccine or a placebo.

The V and J genes are TRBV7-9 and TRBJ1-1, with D unclear. This CDR3 has 14 amino acids. From germline, CDR1 is SEHNR and CDR2 FQNEAQ (reference sequence). V gave up 5 bases and J gave up 1 base, with 11 bases separating them. CDR3 in amino acids: CASSRGRTNTEAFF. The CDR3 nucleotides are TGTGCCAGCAGCCGAGGACGGACGAACACTGAAGCTTTCTTT.

The V and J genes are TRBV7-2 and TRBJ2-5; D remains ambiguous. Germline assignment: CDR1 SGHTA and CDR2 FQGNSA. V lost 3 bases to trimming and J lost 2 bases, with 10 bases between them. This CDR3 is 14 amino acids long. CDR3 amino acids: CASSLAATQETQYF. The CDR3 region has the DNA TGTGCCAGCAGCTTGGCGGCCACACAAGAGACCCAGTACTTC.

V usage is TRBV5-5 and J usage is TRBJ1-6; no clear D. V lost 1 base, J lost 0 bases, and 11 bases lay in between. This CDR3 is built from 17 residues. CDR1 and CDR2 from the germline V gene are SGHKS and YYEKEE (reference sequence). The CDR3 loop reads CASSLTSGSSYNSPLHF. The CDR3, as DNA: TGTGCCAGCAGCTTGACGTCCGGCAGCTCCTATAATTCACCCCTCCACTTT.

Here the CDR3 reads CAILAAATDTQYF. The DNA of the CDR3 is TGTGCCATCTTAGCGGCCGCCACTGATACGCAGTATTTT. The rearrangement joins TRBV10-3 to TRBJ2-3; weak D call: TRBD2 (6 bases). CDR3 size: 13 residues. The V gene's germline CDR1 is ENHRY and CDR2 SYGVKD. V was cut by 8 bases and J by 6 bases, with 15 bases left in between.

V usage is TRBV7-3 and J usage is TRBJ2-3; TRBD2 matches 7 bases. The CDR3 has 14 residues. The germline V gene has CDR1 SGHTA and CDR2 FQGTGA. V trimming: 4 bases; J trimming: 5 bases; junction bases outside the gene matches: 6. DNA for the CDR3: TGTGCCAGCAGCTGGGGAGGGGATAAAGATACGCAGTATTTT. This translates into CASSWGGDKDTQYF.

The genes are TRBV3-1 (or the pseudogene TRBV3-2) and TRBJ2-7; 10 nucleotides agree with TRBD1. The V and J ends lost 2 bases and 1 base, in that order; junction bases with no gene match: 2. CDR1 and CDR2 from the germline V gene are LGHDT and YNNKEL (reference sequence). The CDR3 contains 15 residues. The CDR3 region is CASSQSGQGSYEQYF. DNA of the CDR3: TGTGCCAGCAGCCAATCGGGACAGGGGTCCTACGAGCAGTACTTC.

V and J are TRBV30 and TRBJ2-3; D is perhaps TRBD1 (5 bases). V lost 5 bases and J lost 8, with 11 bases in between. This CDR3 spans 11 amino acids. Per the germline V gene, CDR1 is GTSNPN and CDR2 is SVGIG (reference sequence). Here the CDR3 DNA reads TGTGCCTGGGACAGTGTCGGTACGCAGTATTTT. It translates to CAWDSVGTQYF.

The CDR3 spells CASSLDGRGYGYTF. CDR3 nucleotides: TGTGCCAGCAGCTTAGATGGCAGGGGGTATGGCTACACCTTC. This chain joins TRBV11-2 and TRBJ1-2; 7 nucleotides align to TRBD1. Unmatched junction bases numbered 3, after V lost 0 bases and J lost 5 bases. Per germline, CDR1 SGHAT and CDR2 FQNNGV. This CDR3 comprises 14 residues.

The chain employs TRBV30 and TRBJ2-6; 8 nucleotides align to TRBD1. The trim removed 0 bases at V and 3 bases at J, leaving 10 bases unmatched. Germline V gene data show CDR1 as GTSNPN and CDR2 as SVGIG (reference sequence). CDR3 length: 18 amino acids. CDR3 DNA: TGTGCCTGGAGTGTACGCCGGACAGGGCGATTTGGGGCCAACGTCCTGACTTTC. Amino acid sequence: CAWSVRRTGRFGANVLTF.

This rearrangement joins TRBV4-3 to TRBJ1-6; D unclear. Germline lookup yields CDR1 LGHNA and CDR2 YSLEER. The CDR3 loop spans 16 amino acids. V was pared by 4 bases and J by 7 bases, with 17 bases between. The CDR3 DNA is TGCGCCAGCAGCCGGCAAAGTGGAATGGCGAATTCACCCCTCCACTTT. Protein sequence: CASSRQSGMANSPLHF.

The CDR3 sequence is CASGTSGGWNTGELFF. The CDR3 DNA sequence: TGTGCCAGCGGGACTAGCGGGGGGTGGAACACCGGGGAGCTGTTTTTT. The V call is TRBV28, the J call TRBJ2-2; 15 bases line up with TRBD2. Germline CDR1 and CDR2: MDHEN and SYDVKM. Trimming removed 8 bases from V and 1 base from J; junction bases left unmatched: 2. The CDR3 is 16 amino acids.

This chain links TRBV19 with TRBJ2-7, with TRBD1 matching 8 bases. V dropped 5 bases and J dropped 5; count of bases not matched to a gene: 8. This CDR3 has 14 amino acids. The V gene's germline CDR1 is LNHDA and CDR2 SQIVND (reference sequence). CDR3 bases: TGTGCCAGTAGTGAAACAGGGGGAATTCACGAGCAGTACTTC. Its protein is CASSETGGIHEQYF.

The V and J genes are TRBV5-4 and TRBJ1-5, with unresolved D. The CDR3 sequence is 14 residues long. V was trimmed by 4 bases and J by 0 bases, leaving 8 bases between them. CDR1 and CDR2 (germline): SGHNT, YYREEE (reference sequence). This CDR3 reads CASSLFGSNQPQHF. Here the CDR3 DNA reads TGTGCCAGCAGCCTGTTCGGTAGCAATCAGCCCCAGCATTTT.

This chain connects TRBV28 to TRBJ1-4; 10 bases match TRBD1. Germline CDR1 is MDHEN and CDR2 is SYDVKM. The CDR3 runs 14 residues. J lost 6 bases, V lost 5 bases, and 3 bases had no gene match. The CDR3 is CASSGQGEDEKLFF. CDR3 nucleotides: TGTGCCAGCAGTGGACAGGGGGAGGATGAAAAACTGTTTTTT. The variable domain in full, with the rest retrieved from reference TRBV28 and TRBJ1-4, is DVKVTQSSRYLVKRTGEKVFLECVQDMDHENMFWYRQDPGLGLRLIYFSYDVKMKEKGDIPEGYSVSREKKERFSLILESASTNQTSMYLCASSGQGEDEKLFFGSGTQLSVL.

This rearrangement joins TRBV19 to TRBJ2-5, with 8 bases lining up with TRBD1. The J segment lost 5 bases and the V segment lost 1 base, leaving 3 bases of the junction unmatched. Germline V CDR1 and CDR2: LNHDA, SQIVND (reference sequence). This CDR3 is 14 amino acids long. CDR3 sequence: CASSIGAGGETQYF. The CDR3 nucleotides read TGTGCCAGTAGTATAGGTGCAGGGGGCGAGACCCAGTACTTC.

The chain has TRBV4-3 and TRBJ1-3; unclear D gene. V lost 2 bases and J 1 base, leaving 9 bases between the germline ends. From germline, CDR1 is LGHNA and CDR2 YSLEER. The CDR3 has 15 amino acids. The CDR3 loop reads CASSQIHGSGNTIYF. Written as DNA, the CDR3 is TGCGCCAGCAGCCAAATACACGGATCTGGAAACACCATATATTTT.

This clone occurred once. Different DNA sequences within this sample yield the same CDR3. V and J are TRBV3-1 (or the pseudogene TRBV3-2) and TRBJ2-6; no clear D. V was pared by 1 base and J by 0 bases, with 4 bases between. This CDR3 region has 15 residues. Looked up from germline, CDR1 is LGHDT and CDR2 is YNNKEL (reference sequence). The CDR3 DNA follows: TGTGCCAGCAGCCAAGCGGGCTCTGGGGCCAACGTCCTGACTTTC. The encoded protein is CASSQAGSGANVLTF.

The chain has TRBV2 and TRBJ1-5; a possible D gene is TRBD1 (5 bases). Trimming pared 9 bases from V and 0 bases from J, leaving 9 bases between. Per the germline V gene, CDR1 is SNHLY and CDR2 is FYNNEI. The CDR3 length is 13 residues. CDR3 amino acids: CASTRDSNQPQHF. In DNA, the CDR3 is TGTGCCAGTACCAGGGATAGCAATCAGCCCCAGCATTTT.

To note about this clone: Other DNA sequences in this sample translate to the same CDR3. The rearrangement uses TRBV5-1 and TRBJ2-1; TRBD2 matches 10 bases. The CDR3 loop spans 15 amino acids. V shed 3 bases and J 8 bases; nucleotides not matched to a gene: 8. Germline lookup yields CDR1 SGHRS and CDR2 YFSETQ. CDR3 loop: CASSSSGGAGYEQFF. Written as DNA, the CDR3 is TGCGCCAGCAGCTCCAGCGGGGGGGCGGGTTATGAGCAGTTCTTC.

This rearrangement joins TRBV14 to TRBJ1-6, with 11 bases identical to TRBD1. Germline trimming cut 6 bases from V and 9 bases from J; bases unmatched to any gene: 1. This CDR3 spans 13 amino acids. Germline CDR1 is SGHDN and CDR2 is FVKESK. The CDR3 DNA follows: TGTGCCAGCAGTGGGACAGGGGGTTCACCCCTCCACTTT. Translated, it gives CASSGTGGSPLHF.

This chain links TRBV7-9 with TRBJ1-1, with D maybe TRBD1 (6 bases). Trimming pared 5 bases from V and 4 bases from J, leaving 11 bases between. The CDR3 is 13 amino acids. Germline V CDR1 and CDR2: SEHNR, FQNEAQ (reference sequence). The CDR3 sequence: CASSGGGATEAFF. The DNA of the CDR3 is TGTGCCAGCAGCGGGGGCGGAGCCACTGAAGCTTTCTTT. The whole variable domain, remainder taken from reference TRBV7-9 and TRBJ1-1, is DTGVSQNPRHKITKRGQNVTFRCDPISEHNRLYWYRQTLGQGPEFLTYFQNEAQLEKSRLLSDRFSAERPKGSFSTLEIQRTEQGDSAMYLCASSGGGATEAFFGQGTRLTVV.